Listed here are 21 T cell receptor beta chains from one sample, sequenced in a study of shared clonotypes between healthy human individuals (dated by TCRdb to 2020 to 2022). The library came from the immunoSEQ multiplex PCR assay. The clones in this table, taken by TCRdb from immuneACCESS, are in-frame only. Not every clone is retained; where verified, under half of the shortfall comes from an unresolved V gene, and the cause of the rest is unknown. The sample profile shows about 1 million clones; around 74% of them were found once. The top ten clonotypes cover 1.4% of the sample. Sequenced sample: memory CD4+ T cells sorted from blood. The cell subset or site label corresponds to: CD45RA-negative fraction. The receptors come from a man between 18 and 29 years old in good health.

The CDR3 here is CAWSISGAGELFF. The CDR3 coding sequence is TGTGCCTGGAGTATCAGTGGTGCCGGGGAGCTGTTTTTT. V usage is TRBV30 and J usage is TRBJ2-2, with D uncertain. With 2 bases removed from V and 6 bases from J, the gap between germline ends came to 10 bases. Germline V gene lookup returns CDR1 GTSNPN and CDR2 SVGIG (reference sequence). This CDR3 contains 13 residues. Full variable domain (missing parts from reference TRBV30 and TRBJ2-2): SQTIHQWPATLVQPVGSPLSLECTVEGTSNPNLYWYRQAAGRGLQLLFYSVGIGQISSEVPQNLSASRPQDRQFILSSKKLLLSDSGFYLCAWSISGAGELFFGEGSRLTVL.

The chain recombines TRBV6-1 with TRBJ2-7; TRBD1 matches at 11 bases. Germline values: CDR1 MNHNS, CDR2 SASEGT. This CDR3 region has 15 residues. After removal of 4 bases from V and 3 bases from J, the junction contained 5 bases not matched to a gene. As DNA, the CDR3 is TGTGCCAGCAGTGGGGACAGGGGGAATCTCTACGAGCAGTACTTC. This codes for CASSGDRGNLYEQYF.

The rearrangement links TRBV6-1 to TRBJ2-5; D perhaps matches TRBD1 (5 bases). This CDR3 is 16 amino acids long. Germline CDR1 reads MNHNS; CDR2 reads SASEGT. Trimming took 3 bases from V and 3 from J, leaving 17 bases between them. The CDR3 region is CASSDQGQGGKETQYF. The CDR3 nucleotides are TGTGCCAGCAGTGACCAAGGGCAGGGCGGAAAAGAGACCCAGTACTTC.

The chain links TRBV4-1 to TRBJ1-3, with D possibly being TRBD1 (5 bases). The V gene lost 0 bases and the J gene lost 0 bases, with 18 bases spanning the gap. The germline V gene encodes CDR1 MGHRA and CDR2 YSYEKL. CDR3 length equals 19 residues. CDR3 residues: CASSQDQGSVALSGNTIYF. The CDR3, as DNA: TGCGCCAGCAGCCAAGATCAGGGCAGTGTAGCTCTCTCTGGAAACACCATATATTTT.

This chain uses TRBV14 with TRBJ1-6, with D unresolved. CDR1 and CDR2 (germline): SGHDN, FVKESK. The CDR3 consists of 12 residues. The V end was cut by 5 bases, the J end by 10 bases, with 9 bases between. The CDR3 bases are TGTGCCAGCAGCTCCCCGGGATCACCCCTCCACTTT. Its protein is CASSSPGSPLHF.

The chain employs TRBV2 and TRBJ2-3; TRBD2 matches 7 bases. The CDR3 loop spans 15 amino acids. Germline V lookup: CDR1 SNHLY, CDR2 FYNNEI. Trimming at V came to 6 bases and at J to 1 base, leaving 7 bases not matched to a gene. The CDR3 sequence is CASRRLAGGTDTQYF. The CDR3 DNA reads TGTGCCAGCAGGAGACTAGCCGGGGGCACAGATACGCAGTATTTT.

The chain uses TRBV7-3 and TRBJ2-5; no firm D call. Trimming took off 1 base at V and 5 bases at J, with 5 bases between the two ends. This CDR3 is 12 amino acids long. Looked up from germline, CDR1 is SGHTA and CDR2 is FQGTGA. CDR3 in amino acids: CASSLNKETQYF. CDR3 bases: TGTGCCAGCAGCTTAAATAAGGAGACCCAGTACTTC.

The chain combines TRBV11-2 with TRBJ2-1; D perhaps matches TRBD1 (6 bases). The germline V gene encodes CDR1 SGHAT and CDR2 FQNNGV. This CDR3 is 14 amino acids long. Trimming removed 5 bases from V and 3 bases from J, with 11 bases in between. The CDR3 sequence is CASSRQDNYNEQFF. The CDR3 DNA reads TGTGCCAGCAGCCGACAGGACAACTACAATGAGCAGTTCTTC. Full variable domain (missing parts from reference TRBV11-2 and TRBJ2-1): EAGVAQSPRYKIIEKRQSVAFWCNPISGHATLYWYQQILGQGPKLLIQFQNNGVVDDSQLPKDRFSAERLKGVDSTLKIQPAKLEDSAVYLCASSRQDNYNEQFFGPGTRLTVL.

V is TRBV30 and J is TRBJ1-4; 10 bases map to TRBD1. With V trimmed by 2 bases and J by 5 bases, 5 bases remained unmatched. The germline gives CDR1 GTSNPN, CDR2 SVGIG (reference sequence). The CDR3 runs 15 residues. The CDR3 reads CAWSRRQGANEKLFF. CDR3 coding DNA: TGTGCCTGGAGTCGCCGACAGGGGGCAAATGAAAAACTGTTTTTT.

CDR3 in amino acids: CASSFGTGDTQYF. The DNA of the CDR3 is TGTGCCAGCAGCTTCGGGACGGGAGATACGCAGTATTTT. The chain employs TRBV7-2 and TRBJ2-3; tentatively, D is TRBD1 or TRBD2 (5 bases each). Trimming took off 3 bases at V and 5 bases at J, with 9 bases between the two ends. The CDR3 spans 13 residues. Germline V gene lookup returns CDR1 SGHTA and CDR2 FQGNSA. Full variable domain (rest looked up from reference TRBV7-2 and TRBJ2-3): GAGVSQSPSNKVTEKGKDVELRCDPISGHTALYWYRQSLGQGLEFLIYFQGNSAPDKSGLPSDRFSAERTGGSVSTLTIQRTQQEDSAVYLCASSFGTGDTQYFGPGTRLTVL.

This rearrangement joins TRBV6-6 to TRBJ1-5; 11 bases fit TRBD1. CDR3 size: 12 residues. Unmatched junction bases numbered 4, after V lost 7 bases and J lost 11 bases. The germline V gene has CDR1 MNHNY and CDR2 SVGAGI (reference sequence). This CDR3 is CASKGQGGSQHF. CDR3 bases: TGTGCCAGCAAGGGACAGGGGGGGTCCCAGCATTTT.

V and J are TRBV12-5 and TRBJ2-5; 11 nucleotides agree with TRBD1. Per the germline V gene, CDR1 is LGHNT and CDR2 is FRNRAP. J gave up 5 bases and V 6 bases, and 14 bases lay outside the gene matches. This CDR3 comprises 17 residues. The CDR3 DNA reads as TGTGCTAGTGGCTATACGTGGACAGGGGGCATGGGGGAGACCCAGTACTTC. Protein: CASGYTWTGGMGETQYF.

This chain connects TRBV10-1 to TRBJ2-7, with D unclear. This CDR3 contains 13 residues. CDR1 and CDR2 (germline): WNHNN, SYGVQD (reference sequence). Trimming took 8 bases from V and 6 from J, leaving 17 bases between them. CDR3: CASRRTLGSEQYF. The CDR3 nucleotides are TGCGCCAGCCGAAGAACCCTGGGGTCCGAGCAGTACTTC.

This rearrangement joins TRBV7-9 to TRBJ2-3, with 9 bases identical to TRBD1. Germline trimming cut 0 bases from V and 2 bases from J; bases unmatched to any gene: 3. CDR3 size: 16 residues. Germline V CDR1 and CDR2: SEHNR, FQNEAQ (reference sequence). CDR3 amino acids: CASSLAGTGITDTQYF. Written as DNA, the CDR3 is TGTGCCAGCAGCTTAGCCGGGACAGGGATCACAGATACGCAGTATTTT.

This chain joins TRBV7-6 and TRBJ1-1; D is possibly TRBD1 (5 bases). Germline-derived CDR1 and CDR2 are SGHVS and FNYEAQ. CDR3 length: 15 amino acids. V dropped 2 bases and J dropped 2 bases, with 12 bases sitting between them. CDR3 sequence (DNA): TGTGCCAGCAGCTTATTGGACGGGGCCAACACTGAAGCTTTCTTT. Translating gives CASSLLDGANTEAFF.

CDR3 DNA sequence: TGTGCCAGCAGTCGGACAGGGTCGGGGCACTACGAGCAGTACTTC. Protein sequence: CASSRTGSGHYEQYF. The chain has TRBV28 and TRBJ2-5; 8 positions agree with TRBD1. The closer fit of TRBJ2-7 to the DNA end suggests the J call may be wrong. Germline V CDR1 and CDR2: MDHEN, SYDVKM. The CDR3 loop spans 15 amino acids.

The chain has TRBV6-1 and TRBJ2-4, with a possible D match to TRBD1 (6 bases). This CDR3 spans 15 amino acids. V was shortened by 5 bases and J by 2 bases, with 13 bases between the two germline ends. Germline V gene data show CDR1 as MNHNS and CDR2 as SASEGT. CDR3 nucleotides: TGTGCCAGCAGTCTAACAACAGGGCCCAAAAACATTCAGTACTTC. As protein: CASSLTTGPKNIQYF.

The chain has TRBV6-5 and TRBJ1-4; TRBD1 matches at 9 bases. Per the germline V gene, CDR1 is MNHEY and CDR2 is SVGAGI. The CDR3 is 15 amino acids. V shed 5 bases, J shed 7 bases, and the junction held 8 bases outside the gene matches. CDR3: CASSRTGGGGEKLFF. In DNA, the CDR3 is TGTGCCAGCAGTCGTACAGGGGGCGGAGGTGAAAAACTGTTTTTT.

This clone was seen only a few times. In the same sample, other DNA sequences code for this CDR3. The chain has TRBV9 and TRBJ1-1; D gene ambiguous. Germline-derived CDR1 and CDR2 are SGDLS and YYNGEE. The length of the CDR3 is 13 residues. Trimming left V 1 base short and J 1 base short, with 5 bases between. In DNA form, the CDR3 reads TGTGCCAGCAGCGTAACATCGAACACTGAAGCTTTCTTT. Its translation is CASSVTSNTEAFF. Filled out from reference TRBV9 and TRBJ1-1, the complete variable domain reads DSGVTQTPKHLITATGQRVTLRCSPRSGDLSVYWYQQSLDQGLQFLIQYYNGEERAKGNILERFSAQQFPDLHSELNLSSLELGDSALYFCASSVTSNTEAFFGQGTRLTVV.

This clone came up a few times. At one of its ends the junction is not consistent with the germline gene, which may arise from a read error. CDR3: CASSQTPNPPNNEQFF. The CDR3 DNA follows: TGTGCTAGCAGCCAGACTCCGAACCCACCTAACAATGAGCAGTTCTTC. This chain joins TRBV7-7 and TRBJ2-1, with D unresolved. This CDR3 has 16 residues. Germline V gene lookup returns CDR1 SSHAT and CDR2 FNYEAQ (reference sequence).

Notes on this clone: Germline is not matched at one junction end, which may reflect a read error. This chain connects TRBV7-7 to TRBJ2-7, with 8 positions matching TRBD2. CDR1 SSHAT and CDR2 FNYEAQ come from the germline V gene (reference sequence). This CDR3 is built from 17 residues. The CDR3 spells CASSISGEGRLGYEQYF. The CDR3 region has the DNA TGTGCTAGCAGCATTAGCGGGGAGGGGCGCCTCGGCTACGAGCAGTACTTC. Variable domain in full (rest from reference TRBV7-7 and TRBJ2-7): GAGVSQSPRYKVTKRGQDVTLRCDPISSHATLYWYQQALGQGPEFLTYFNYEAQPDKSGLPSDRFSAERPEGSISTLTIQRTEQRDSAMYRCASSISGEGRLGYEQYFGPGTRLTVT.